One and the same sample provided the 10 T cell receptor beta chains below, sequenced in a study of T cell repertoires in cytomegalovirus infection. The antigens for these receptors are not known. MiXCR was run by TCRdb on the reads, yielding one entry per CDR3 protein. The sample has around 800,000 distinct CDR3 sequences, 30% to 35% seen once. The starting material was cultured CD8+ T cells from PBMCs, obtained from culture after CMV antigen stimulation. The receptors here all came from a human donor in good health (CMV status not recorded). Some clones in this sample may be carry-over from other donors' samples.

This clonotype was seen at least ten times. CDR3: CASSLLGSNTEAFF. CDR3 bases: TGTGCCAGCAGTTTACTGGGGTCGAACACTGAAGCTTTCTTT. The chain uses TRBV27 and TRBJ1-1; D is undetermined. V was clipped by 2 bases and J by 1 base, with 8 bases between them. Germline V gene data show CDR1 as MNHEY and CDR2 as SMNVEV (reference sequence). The CDR3 consists of 14 residues.

This clonotype was counted between two and nine times. V usage is TRBV5-1 and J usage is TRBJ2-1; 12 bases map to TRBD1. The V and J ends lost 4 bases and 7 bases, in that order; junction bases with no gene match: 6. There are 15 residues in the CDR3. Per germline, CDR1 SGHRS and CDR2 YFSETQ. The CDR3 loop is CASSGGQGAQNEQFF. The CDR3 DNA follows: TGCGCCAGCAGCGGGGGACAGGGGGCGCAGAATGAGCAGTTCTTC.

This clonotype was seen a handful of times. V usage is TRBV13 and J usage is TRBJ2-2, with D possibly TRBD1 on 5 matching bases. Per the germline V gene, CDR1 is PRHDT and CDR2 is FYEKMQ (reference sequence). The CDR3 covers 19 residues. V was shortened by 4 bases and J by 0 bases, with 21 bases between the two germline ends. In DNA, the CDR3 is TGTGCCAGCAGCTCACCTCTGCTGGGTACAGGCTCGAACACCGGGGAGCTGTTTTTT. Translated: CASSSPLLGTGSNTGELFF.

The CDR3 DNA reads TGTGCCAGCAGCTCTTACCGGAGACAAGAGACCCAGTACTTC. It encodes CASSSYRRQETQYF. The chain joins TRBV5-8 to TRBJ2-5; D unresolved. Germline V gene data show CDR1 as SGHTS and CDR2 as YDEGEE. V lost 3 bases and J 2 bases, leaving 11 bases between the germline ends. The CDR3 runs to 14 residues.

This clonotype showed up just a few times. J is TRBJ2-2 and V is TRBV5-6; tentative D call: TRBD1 (6 bases). This CDR3 contains 17 residues. Trimming removed 4 bases from V and 3 bases from J, with 19 bases in between. The germline V gene encodes CDR1 SGHDT and CDR2 YYEEEE. The CDR3 DNA reads TGTGCCAGCAGCACCTGGTGGAGAGACAGGTACACCGGGGAGCTGTTTTTT. As protein: CASSTWWRDRYTGELFF.

Details on this clonotype: This sequence may be a read error, since a much larger clone differs from it by one base. The rearrangement uses TRBV20-1 and TRBJ2-5; 13 bases are a match to TRBD2. This CDR3 has 19 residues. Germline V CDR1 and CDR2: DFQATT, SNEGSKA (reference sequence). J was trimmed by 5 bases and V by 0 bases; bases with no gene match: 15. CDR3 sequence: CSARDLGTSGEDSRETQYF. The CDR3 region has the DNA TGCAGTGCTAGAGATCTCGGGACTAGCGGGGAGGACTCGCGGGAGACCCAGTACTTC.

This clonotype was recorded only once. J is TRBJ2-1 and V is TRBV19; D may be TRBD1 or TRBD2 (5 bases each). Germline V CDR1 and CDR2: LNHDA, SQIVND (reference sequence). V dropped 9 bases and J dropped 8 bases, with 11 bases sitting between them. The CDR3 covers 11 residues. The CDR3 nucleotides read TGTGCCAGCGGGGCGAACTATGAGCAGTTCTTC. As protein: CASGANYEQFF.

The chain is built from TRBV15 and TRBJ2-7; D not certain. Looked up from germline, CDR1 is LNHNV and CDR2 is YYDKDF (reference sequence). Trimming shortened V by 3 bases and J by 7 bases, and 10 bases separated the two germline ends. CDR3 length: 12 residues. CDR3 nucleotide sequence: TGTGCCACCAGCAGTGGGGTTTTGGAGCAGTACTTC. It specifies CATSSGVLEQYF.

This clonotype has a count of ten or more. V gene TRBV10-3 combines with J gene TRBJ2-7, with 9 nucleotides matching TRBD1. CDR1 and CDR2 from the germline V gene are ENHRY and SYGVKD. The CDR3 has 17 amino acids. With 3 bases clipped from V and 0 bases from J, the junction kept 9 bases outside the gene matches. The CDR3 region is CAISDPYRGRASYEQYV. The DNA for the CDR3 is TGTGCCATCAGTGATCCTTACAGGGGGCGAGCCTCCTACGAGCAGTACGTC.

This clonotype was recorded a few times. The V and J genes are TRBV19 and TRBJ2-7; D remains unclear. Deletions cut 5 bases from V and 6 bases from J, with 11 bases between. Germline assignment: CDR1 LNHDA and CDR2 SQIVND (reference sequence). The CDR3 is 12 amino acids. CDR3 coding DNA: TGTGCCAGTAGTGCGGCCGCTTCCGAGCAGTACTTC. Amino acids: CASSAAASEQYF.